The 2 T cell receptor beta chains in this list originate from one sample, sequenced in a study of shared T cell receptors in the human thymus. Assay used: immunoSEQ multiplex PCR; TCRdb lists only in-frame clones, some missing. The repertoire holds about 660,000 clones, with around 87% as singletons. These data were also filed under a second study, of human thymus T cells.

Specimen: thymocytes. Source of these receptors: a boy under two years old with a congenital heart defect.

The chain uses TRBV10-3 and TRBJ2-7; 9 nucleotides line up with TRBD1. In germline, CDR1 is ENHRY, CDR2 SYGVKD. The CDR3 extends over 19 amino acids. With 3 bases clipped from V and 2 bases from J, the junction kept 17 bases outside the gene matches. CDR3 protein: CAISDPLRGEGQGTYEQYF. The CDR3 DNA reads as TGTGCCATCAGTGACCCTTTGCGGGGAGAGGGACAGGGCACCTACGAGCAGTACTTC.

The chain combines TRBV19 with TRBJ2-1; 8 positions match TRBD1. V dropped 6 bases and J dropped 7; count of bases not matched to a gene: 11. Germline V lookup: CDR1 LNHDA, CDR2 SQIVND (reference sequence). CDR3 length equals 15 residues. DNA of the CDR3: TGTGCCAGTAGCCAGGGGGCCTCGCTAAGGAATGAGCAGTTCTTC. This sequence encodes CASSQGASLRNEQFF.